The TCR beta chain described here comes from a study of spatial heterogeneity in lung cancer. Across the study: Alpha-chain detections were consistently fewer than beta-chain detections among the sequences.

Time point given: sample taken at primary tumor resection. There were roughly 78 donors, all of them untreated patients with early-stage non-small cell lung cancer. Tumor, nontumor lung or frozen PBMC supplied whole RNA that was sequenced unsorted. This clonotype is labeled as large (0.1 to 1%). Its antigen is currently unknown. Being off target in a library aimed at alpha chains, this beta chain has a size of little meaning. Trimming left V 3 bases short and J 7 bases short, with 12 bases between. Looked up from germline, CDR1 is SGHVS and CDR2 is FNYEAQ. The CDR3 has 14 residues. Study observations and caveats: Regional and ubiquitous nonsynonymous mutations were tracked by counts of regional and ubiquitous expanded TCRs, respectively. Counts that tracked tumor mutation counts were those of expanded intratumoral alpha and beta TCRs.

TCRdb reprocessed the 5' RACE reads with MiXCR, giving one entry per CDR3 protein. The sample comprises about 1,600 distinct CDR3 sequences, 20% to 25% of which are singletons, and less than 25% rests with the top ten. The chain is built from TRBV7-6 and TRBJ2-2; tentative D call: TRBD1 (6 bases). The source is a male donor with early-stage non-small cell lung cancer. The input for sequencing was lung tumor tissue, taken at surgery. CDR3 in amino acids: CASSFDRLGGELFF. The CDR3 nucleotides read TGTGCCAGCAGCTTTGACAGGCTGGGCGGGGAGCTGTTTTTT.